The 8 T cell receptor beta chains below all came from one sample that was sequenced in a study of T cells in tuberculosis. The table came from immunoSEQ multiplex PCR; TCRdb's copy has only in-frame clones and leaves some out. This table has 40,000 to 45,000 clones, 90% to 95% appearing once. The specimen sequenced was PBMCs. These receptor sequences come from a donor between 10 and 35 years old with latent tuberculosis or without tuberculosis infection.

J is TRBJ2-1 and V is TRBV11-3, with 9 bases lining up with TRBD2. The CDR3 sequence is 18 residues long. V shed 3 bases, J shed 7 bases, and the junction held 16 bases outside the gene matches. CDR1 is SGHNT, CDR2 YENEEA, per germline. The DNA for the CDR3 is TGTGCCAGCAGCTTTTCGGCTAGCGGGATGAGGGGGGGAAATGAGCAGTTCTTC. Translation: CASSFSASGMRGGNEQFF.

In nucleotides, the CDR3 is TGCGCCAGCAGCCAAGGACCCGTACAGGGGGCCACTGAAGCTTTCTTT. It encodes CASSQGPVQGATEAFF. The genes are TRBV4-1 and TRBJ1-1; 9 bases agree with TRBD1. V was pared by 1 base and J by 4 bases, with 7 bases of the junction left unmatched. Germline V lookup: CDR1 MGHRA, CDR2 YSYEKL. The CDR3 contains 16 residues.

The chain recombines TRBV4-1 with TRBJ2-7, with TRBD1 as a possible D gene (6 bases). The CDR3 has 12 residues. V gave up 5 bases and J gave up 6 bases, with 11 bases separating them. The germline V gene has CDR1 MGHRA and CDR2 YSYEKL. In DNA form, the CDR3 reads TGCGCCAGCAGCTTCACAGGGTCCGAGCAGTACTTC. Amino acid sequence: CASSFTGSEQYF.

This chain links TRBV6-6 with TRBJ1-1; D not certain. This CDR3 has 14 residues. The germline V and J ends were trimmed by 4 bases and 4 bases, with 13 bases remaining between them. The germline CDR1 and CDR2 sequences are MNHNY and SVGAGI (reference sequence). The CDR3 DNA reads TGTGCCAGCAGTTTACGGAGGGCGGGCACTGAAGCTTTCTTT. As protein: CASSLRRAGTEAFF.

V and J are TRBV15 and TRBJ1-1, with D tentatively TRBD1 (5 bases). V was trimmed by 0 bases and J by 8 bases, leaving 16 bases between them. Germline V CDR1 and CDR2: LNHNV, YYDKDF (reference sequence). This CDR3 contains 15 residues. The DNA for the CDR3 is TGTGCCACCAGCAGAGATAGGGCGTCAGGGCGGGAAGCTTTCTTT. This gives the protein CATSRDRASGREAFF.

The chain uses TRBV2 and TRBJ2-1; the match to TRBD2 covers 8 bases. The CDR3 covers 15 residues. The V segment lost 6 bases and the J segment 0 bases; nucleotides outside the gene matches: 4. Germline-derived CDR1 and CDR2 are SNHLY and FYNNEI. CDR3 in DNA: TGTGCCAGCAGCCAGCGGGAGAGCTCCTACAATGAGCAGTTCTTC. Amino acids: CASSQRESSYNEQFF.

CDR3 sequence: CASREADSSYTDTQYF. In DNA, the CDR3 is TGTGCCAGCAGGGAGGCGGACAGTTCTTACACAGATACGCAGTATTTT. V is TRBV21-1 and J is TRBJ2-3; TRBD1 reflects the table's D call only, with no check against the DNA. TRBV21-1 has pseudogene status. The CDR3 contains 16 residues.

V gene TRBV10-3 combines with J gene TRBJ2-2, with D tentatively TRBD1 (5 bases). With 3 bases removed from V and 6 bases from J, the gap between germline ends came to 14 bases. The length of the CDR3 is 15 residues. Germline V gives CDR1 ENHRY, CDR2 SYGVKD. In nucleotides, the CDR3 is TGTGCCATCAGTGACCGAGGACACCCCGCCGGGGAGCTGTTTTTT. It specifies CAISDRGHPAGELFF.